This TCR beta chain is from a study of blood T cell repertoires in COVID-19. TCRdb's table, derived via immunoSEQ multiplex PCR, lists solely in-frame clones and lacks some. The sample has roughly 41,000 clones; 87% are singletons. This CDR3 has 14 residues. CDR1 and CDR2 (germline): LNHDA, SQIVND (reference sequence). With 7 bases removed from V and 1 base from J, the gap between germline ends came to 10 bases. Sample: peripheral blood. The TCR sequence derives from a human donor in a cohort sampled during active COVID-19. V usage is TRBV19 and J usage is TRBJ2-2; D remains ambiguous. The CDR3 region is CASMKHENTGELFF. The CDR3 DNA reads as TGTGCCAGTATGAAACACGAGAACACCGGGGAGCTGTTTTTT.